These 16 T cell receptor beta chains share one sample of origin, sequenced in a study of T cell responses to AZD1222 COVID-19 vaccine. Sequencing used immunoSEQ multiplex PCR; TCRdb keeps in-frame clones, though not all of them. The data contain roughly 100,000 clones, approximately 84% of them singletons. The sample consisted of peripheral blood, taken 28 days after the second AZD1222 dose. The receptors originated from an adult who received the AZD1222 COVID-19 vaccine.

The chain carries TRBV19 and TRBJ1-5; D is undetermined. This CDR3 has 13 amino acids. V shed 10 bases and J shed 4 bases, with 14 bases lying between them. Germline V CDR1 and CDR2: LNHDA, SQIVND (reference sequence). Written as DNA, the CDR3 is TGTGCCACCAGTGGGCAGCCGAATCAGCCCCAGCATTTT. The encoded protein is CATSGQPNQPQHF.

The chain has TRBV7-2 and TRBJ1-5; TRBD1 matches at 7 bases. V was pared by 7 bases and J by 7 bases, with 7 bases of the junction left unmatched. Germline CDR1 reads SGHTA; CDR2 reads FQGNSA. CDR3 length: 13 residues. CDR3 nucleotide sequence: TGTGCCAGCACGACAGGGATTTTACAGCCCCAGCATTTT. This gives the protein CASTTGILQPQHF.

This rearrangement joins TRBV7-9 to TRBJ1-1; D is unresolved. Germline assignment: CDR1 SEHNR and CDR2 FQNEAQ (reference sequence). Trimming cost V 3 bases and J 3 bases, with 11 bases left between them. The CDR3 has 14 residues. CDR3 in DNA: TGTGCCAGCAGCTTGACCTCCGCGGACACTGAAGCTTTCTTT. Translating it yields CASSLTSADTEAFF.

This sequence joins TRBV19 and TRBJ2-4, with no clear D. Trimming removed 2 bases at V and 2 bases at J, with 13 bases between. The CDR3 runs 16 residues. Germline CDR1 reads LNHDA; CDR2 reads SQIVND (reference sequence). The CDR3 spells CASSITLLETKNIQYF. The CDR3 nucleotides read TGTGCCAGTAGTATAACCCTCCTGGAGACCAAAAACATTCAGTACTTC.

The CDR3 is CASGTSGSKFF. For the CDR3, the DNA is TGTGCCAGCGGAACTAGCGGGAGCAAGTTCTTC. The chain employs TRBV6-5 and TRBJ2-1; 11 bases fit TRBD2. This CDR3 is 11 amino acids long. The germline gives CDR1 MNHEY, CDR2 SVGAGI. V shed 8 bases and J 14 bases; nucleotides not matched to a gene: 5.

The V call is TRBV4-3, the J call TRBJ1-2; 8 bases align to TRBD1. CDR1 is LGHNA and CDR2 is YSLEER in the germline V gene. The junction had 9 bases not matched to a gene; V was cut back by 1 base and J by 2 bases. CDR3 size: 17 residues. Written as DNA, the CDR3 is TGCGCCAGCAGCCAAGTTAGGAACAGGGGGTTAAACTATGGCTACACCTTC. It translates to CASSQVRNRGLNYGYTF.

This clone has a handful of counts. CDR3 region: CAWMGNWNSPLHF. CDR3 DNA sequence: TGTGCCTGGATGGGGAATTGGAATTCACCCCTCCACTTT. This chain uses TRBV30 with TRBJ1-6; D is unresolved. Germline CDR1 is GTSNPN and CDR2 is SVGIG (reference sequence). With 4 bases removed from V and 7 bases from J, the gap between germline ends came to 11 bases. The CDR3 totals 13 residues.

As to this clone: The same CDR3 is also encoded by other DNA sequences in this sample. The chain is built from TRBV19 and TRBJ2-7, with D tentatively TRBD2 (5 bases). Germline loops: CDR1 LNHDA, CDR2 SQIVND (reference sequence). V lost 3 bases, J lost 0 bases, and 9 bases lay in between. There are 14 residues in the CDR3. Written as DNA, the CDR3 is TGTGCCAGTAGTATTGGTGGGAGCTCCTACGAGCAGTACTTC. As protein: CASSIGGSSYEQYF. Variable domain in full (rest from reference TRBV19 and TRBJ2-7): DGGITQSPKYLFRKEGQNVTLSCEQNLNHDAMYWYRQDPGQGLRLIYYSQIVNDFQKGDIAEGYSVSREKKESFPLTVTSAQKNPTAFYLCASSIGGSSYEQYFGPGTRLTVT.

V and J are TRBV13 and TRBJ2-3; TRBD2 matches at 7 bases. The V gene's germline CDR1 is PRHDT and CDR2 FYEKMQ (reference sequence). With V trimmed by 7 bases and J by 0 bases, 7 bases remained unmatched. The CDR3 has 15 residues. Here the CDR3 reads CASTPGSGSTDTQYF. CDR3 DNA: TGTGCCAGCACCCCGGGTAGCGGGAGCACAGATACGCAGTATTTT.

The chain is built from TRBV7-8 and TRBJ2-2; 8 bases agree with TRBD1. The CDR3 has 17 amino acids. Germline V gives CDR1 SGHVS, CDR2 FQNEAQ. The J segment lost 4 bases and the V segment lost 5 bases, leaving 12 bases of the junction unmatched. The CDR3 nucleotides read TGTGCCAGCAGCCACCTCCCAGCAACAGGGGGCACCGGGGAGCTGTTTTTT. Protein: CASSHLPATGGTGELFF.

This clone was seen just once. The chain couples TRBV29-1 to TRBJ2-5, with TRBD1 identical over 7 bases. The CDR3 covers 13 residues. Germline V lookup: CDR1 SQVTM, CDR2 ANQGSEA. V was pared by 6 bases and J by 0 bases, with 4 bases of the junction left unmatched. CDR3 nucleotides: TGCAGCGTGTCCGGGACAGACCAAGAGACCCAGTACTTC. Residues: CSVSGTDQETQYF.

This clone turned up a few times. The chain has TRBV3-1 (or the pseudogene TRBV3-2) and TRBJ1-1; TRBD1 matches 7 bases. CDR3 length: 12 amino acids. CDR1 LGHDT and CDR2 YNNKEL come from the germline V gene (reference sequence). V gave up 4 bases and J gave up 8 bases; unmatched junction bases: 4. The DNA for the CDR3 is TGTGCCAGCAGCCGGGAGACAGGGGAAGCTTTCTTT. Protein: CASSRETGEAFF.

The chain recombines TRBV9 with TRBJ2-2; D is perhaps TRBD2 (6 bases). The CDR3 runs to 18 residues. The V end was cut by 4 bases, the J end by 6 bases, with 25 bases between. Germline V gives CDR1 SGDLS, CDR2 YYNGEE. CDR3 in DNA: TGTGCCAGCAGCCCCTTCCTGGGACGAGGAGGGTTCGCCGGGGAGCTGTTTTTT. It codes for CASSPFLGRGGFAGELFF.

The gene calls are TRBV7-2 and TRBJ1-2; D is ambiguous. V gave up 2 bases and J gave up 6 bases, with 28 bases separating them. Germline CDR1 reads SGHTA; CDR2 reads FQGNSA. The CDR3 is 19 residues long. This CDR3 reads CASSLTPGGSLRSWDGYTF. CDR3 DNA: TGTGCCAGCAGCTTAACCCCCGGCGGGTCCCTACGAAGTTGGGATGGCTACACCTTC. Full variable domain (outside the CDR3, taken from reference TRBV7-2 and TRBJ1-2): GAGVSQSPSNKVTEKGKDVELRCDPISGHTALYWYRQSLGQGLEFLIYFQGNSAPDKSGLPSDRFSAERTGGSVSTLTIQRTQQEDSAVYLCASSLTPGGSLRSWDGYTFGSGTRLTVV.

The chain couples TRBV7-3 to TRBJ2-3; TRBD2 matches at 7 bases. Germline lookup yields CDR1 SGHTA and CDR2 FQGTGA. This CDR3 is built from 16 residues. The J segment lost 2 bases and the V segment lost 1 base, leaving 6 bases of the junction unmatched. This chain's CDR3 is CASSLKERDFTDTQYF. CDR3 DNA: TGTGCCAGCAGCTTAAAGGAGCGGGACTTCACAGATACGCAGTATTTT. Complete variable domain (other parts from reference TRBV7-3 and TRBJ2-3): GAGVSQTPSNKVTEKGKYVELRCDPISGHTALYWYRQSLGQGPEFLIYFQGTGAADDSGLPNDRFFAVRPEGSVSTLKIQRTERGDSAVYLCASSLKERDFTDTQYFGPGTRLTVL.

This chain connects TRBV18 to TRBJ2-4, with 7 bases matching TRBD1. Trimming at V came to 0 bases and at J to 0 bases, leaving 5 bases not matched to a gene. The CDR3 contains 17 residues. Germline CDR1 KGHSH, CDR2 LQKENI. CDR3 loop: CASSPPIRTGAKNIQYF. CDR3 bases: TGTGCCAGCTCACCACCGATCCGGACAGGAGCCAAAAACATTCAGTACTTC.